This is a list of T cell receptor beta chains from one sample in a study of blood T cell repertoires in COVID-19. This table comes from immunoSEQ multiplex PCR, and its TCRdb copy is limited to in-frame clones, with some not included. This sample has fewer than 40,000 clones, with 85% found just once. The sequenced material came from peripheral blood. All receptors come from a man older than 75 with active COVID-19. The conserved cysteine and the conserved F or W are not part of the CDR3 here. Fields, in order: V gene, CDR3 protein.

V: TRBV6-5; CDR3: ASTRQQGNYEQY
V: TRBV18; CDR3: ASSQTGLDTQY
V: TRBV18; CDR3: ASSPTGTDTQY
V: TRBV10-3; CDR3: ATGGQPDTQY
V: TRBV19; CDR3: ASRTGGSVGNQPQH
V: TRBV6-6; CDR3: ASSLPGIPGGRGYT
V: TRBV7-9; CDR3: ASSLRRQNSPLH
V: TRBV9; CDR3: ASSTQQGESNQPQH
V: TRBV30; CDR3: AWSLGQGLEKLF
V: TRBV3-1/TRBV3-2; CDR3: ASSHQGEKLF
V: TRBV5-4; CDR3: ASSLGLANEQF
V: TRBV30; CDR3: AWRQANYGYT
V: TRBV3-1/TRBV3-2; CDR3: ASSHGPNSGYT
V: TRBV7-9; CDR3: ASSFWEGVETQY
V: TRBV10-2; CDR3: ASMRDDVMELF
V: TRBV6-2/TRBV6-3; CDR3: ASSLLAGATDTQY
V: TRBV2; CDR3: ASRVAAEQY
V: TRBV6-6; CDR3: ASSYPRQGTTDTQY
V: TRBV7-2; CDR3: ASSLAGSGNTIY
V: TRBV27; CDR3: ASTTPRLAGGIKDTQY
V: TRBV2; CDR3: ASSQGTSGDSYEQY
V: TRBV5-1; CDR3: ASSRDRGRYEQY
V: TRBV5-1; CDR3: ASSSTGGNDTGELF
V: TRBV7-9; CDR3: ASRRAGTSGVNEQF
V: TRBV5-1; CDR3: ASSLEGGGKQY
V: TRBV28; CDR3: ASSFIGGGHLYEQY
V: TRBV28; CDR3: ASSFFQGYMNTEAF
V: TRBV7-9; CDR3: ASSLGSRGAPLH
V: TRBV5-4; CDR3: ASSAFGQGGNTIY
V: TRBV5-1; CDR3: ASSLSGGNYEQY
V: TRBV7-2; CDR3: ASSPGGGSGYT
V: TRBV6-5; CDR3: ASSWRQGRAF
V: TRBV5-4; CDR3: ASSRGGATDNEQF
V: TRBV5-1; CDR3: ASSLGQGEDEAF
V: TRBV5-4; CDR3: ASSFRGADTQY
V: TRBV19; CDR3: ASSGDRGHRIVEAF
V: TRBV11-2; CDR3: ASSLDGHKTGELF
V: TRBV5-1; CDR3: ASSLGQARSYNSPLH
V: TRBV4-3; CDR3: ASSQDRGTAAEQY
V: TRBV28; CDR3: ASSLGGWSSGNTIY
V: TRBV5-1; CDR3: ASSFGGTGVGELF
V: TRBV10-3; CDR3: AISDPSTGQQYT
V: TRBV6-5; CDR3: ASSPHRSNTEAF
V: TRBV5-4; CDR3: ASSLRQGKDYGYT
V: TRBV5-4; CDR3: ASSYSGGGAYEQY
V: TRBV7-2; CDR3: ASSLNSGYQETQY
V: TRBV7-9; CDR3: ASSLAGQGNSPLH
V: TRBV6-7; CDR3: ASTSGTLILEYYEQY
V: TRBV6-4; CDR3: ASSLQGGPYNEQF
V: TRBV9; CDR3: ASSPMSDYGYT
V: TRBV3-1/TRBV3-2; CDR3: ASSQGGGEETQY
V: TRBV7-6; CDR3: ASSLAGASTDTQY
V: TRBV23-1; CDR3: ASSQSGTSSQQY